This T cell receptor (beta chain) was sequenced in a study of glioma-infiltrating T cells. Study-level points and caveats: Gliomas, especially low-grade, showed above-expected tissue-blood divergence; non-neoplastic patients showed below. CDR3 overlap between tissue and blood was very small.

Worth noting for this clonotype: Its target is not known.

CDR1 is SEHNR, CDR2 FQNEAQ, per germline (reference sequence). This CDR3 comprises 16 residues. Trimming removed 2 bases from V and 6 bases from J, with 18 bases in between. The iRepertoire nested amplicon-rescue multiplex PCR amplified TCR alpha and beta CDR3s from RNA. For one-step reverse transcription and amplification, about 85-400 ng of tissue mRNA or PBMC total RNA was used. MiXCR, run by TCRdb on the multiplex PCR reads, gives a single entry per CDR3 protein. The data show about 22,000 distinct CDR3 sequences, with just under 25% seen just once and around 13% held by the top ten. The clonotype comes from a human donor with low-grade glioma or glioblastoma, undergoing nonglioma brain surgery, or in good health (not recorded which). Sequencing was performed on glioma tissue, nonneoplastic brain tissue, or PBMCs (not recorded which). This chain uses TRBV7-9 with TRBJ2-3; possibly TRBD2 for D (7 bases). CDR3 nucleotide sequence: TGTGCCAGCAGCTTATCATCGGGGGGCCTTTCCGATACGCAGTATTTT. Translating it yields CASSLSSGGLSDTQYF.